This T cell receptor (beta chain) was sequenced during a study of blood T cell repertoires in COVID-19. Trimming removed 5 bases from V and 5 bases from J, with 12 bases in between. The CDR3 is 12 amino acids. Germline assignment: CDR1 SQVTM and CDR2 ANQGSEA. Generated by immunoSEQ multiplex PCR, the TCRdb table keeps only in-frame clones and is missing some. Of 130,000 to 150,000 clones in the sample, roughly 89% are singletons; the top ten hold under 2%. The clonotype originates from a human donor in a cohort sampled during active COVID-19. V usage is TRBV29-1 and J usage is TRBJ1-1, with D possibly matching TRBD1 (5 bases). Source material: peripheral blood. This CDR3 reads CSVYQGGTEAFF. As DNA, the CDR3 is TGCAGCGTTTATCAGGGTGGTACTGAAGCTTTCTTT.